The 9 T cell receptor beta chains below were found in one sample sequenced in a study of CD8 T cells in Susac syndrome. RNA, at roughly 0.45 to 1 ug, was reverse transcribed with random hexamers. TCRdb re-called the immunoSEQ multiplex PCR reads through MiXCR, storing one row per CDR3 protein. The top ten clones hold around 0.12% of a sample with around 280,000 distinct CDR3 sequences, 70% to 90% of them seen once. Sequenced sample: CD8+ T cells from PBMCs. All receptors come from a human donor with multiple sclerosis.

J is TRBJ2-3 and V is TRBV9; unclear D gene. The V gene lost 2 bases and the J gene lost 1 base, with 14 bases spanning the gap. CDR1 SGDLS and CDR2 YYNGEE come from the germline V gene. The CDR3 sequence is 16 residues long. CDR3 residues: CASSVSRAPGTDTQYF. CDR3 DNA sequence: TGTGCCAGCAGCGTCTCCCGGGCACCCGGCACAGATACGCAGTATTTT. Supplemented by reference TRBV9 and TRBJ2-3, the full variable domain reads DSGVTQTPKHLITATGQRVTLRCSPRSGDLSVYWYQQSLDQGLQFLIQYYNGEERAKGNILERFSAQQFPDLHSELNLSSLELGDSALYFCASSVSRAPGTDTQYFGPGTRLTVL.

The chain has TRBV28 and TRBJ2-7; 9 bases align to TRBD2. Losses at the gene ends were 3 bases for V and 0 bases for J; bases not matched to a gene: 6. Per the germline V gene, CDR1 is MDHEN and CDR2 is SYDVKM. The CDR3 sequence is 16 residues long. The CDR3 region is CASSFGTSPSSYEQYF. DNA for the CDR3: TGTGCCAGCAGTTTTGGGACTAGCCCGAGCTCCTACGAGCAGTACTTC. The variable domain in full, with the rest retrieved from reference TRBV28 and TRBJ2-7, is DVKVTQSSRYLVKRTGEKVFLECVQDMDHENMFWYRQDPGLGLRLIYFSYDVKMKEKGDIPEGYSVSREKKERFSLILESASTNQTSMYLCASSFGTSPSSYEQYFGPGTRLTVT.

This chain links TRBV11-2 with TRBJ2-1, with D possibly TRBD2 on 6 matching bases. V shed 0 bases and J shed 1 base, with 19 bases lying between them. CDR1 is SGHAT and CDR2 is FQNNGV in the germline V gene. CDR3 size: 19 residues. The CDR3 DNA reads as TGTGCCAGCAGCTTAGAACCGGCGGGGCTCCCGATTTCCTACAATGAGCAGTTCTTC. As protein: CASSLEPAGLPISYNEQFF.

CDR3 nucleotide sequence: TGTGCCACCTACGGAGCACCAGATTACGAGCAGTACTTC. Translating it yields CATYGAPDYEQYF. This rearrangement joins TRBV19 to TRBJ2-7; D gene ambiguous. The CDR3 contains 13 residues. The ends were cut back, 10 bases at V and 4 bases at J, with 17 bases in the middle. The germline gives CDR1 LNHDA, CDR2 SQIVND (reference sequence).

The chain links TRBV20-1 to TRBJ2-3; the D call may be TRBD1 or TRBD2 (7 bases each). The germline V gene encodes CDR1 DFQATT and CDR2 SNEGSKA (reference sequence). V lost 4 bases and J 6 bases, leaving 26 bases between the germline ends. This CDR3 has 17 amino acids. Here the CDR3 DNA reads TGCAGTGCTAAACTTAACTACGCGGAGCAGGGGGGGGATACGCAGTATTTT. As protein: CSAKLNYAEQGGDTQYF.

CDR3: CASSQEMEGYGYTF. For the CDR3, the DNA is TGCGCCAGCAGCCAAGAGATGGAAGGCTATGGCTACACCTTC. The chain couples TRBV4-1 to TRBJ1-2; no clear D gene. Germline V gives CDR1 MGHRA, CDR2 YSYEKL. This CDR3 has 14 residues. With 0 bases removed from V and 4 bases from J, the gap between germline ends came to 9 bases.

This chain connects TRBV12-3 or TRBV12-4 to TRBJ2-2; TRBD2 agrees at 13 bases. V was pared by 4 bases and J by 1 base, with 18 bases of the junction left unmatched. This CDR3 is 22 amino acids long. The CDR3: CASSYRPGLAGPLVRNTGELFF. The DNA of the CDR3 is TGTGCCAGCAGTTACCGTCCGGGACTAGCGGGACCCTTGGTGCGGAACACCGGGGAGCTGTTTTTT.

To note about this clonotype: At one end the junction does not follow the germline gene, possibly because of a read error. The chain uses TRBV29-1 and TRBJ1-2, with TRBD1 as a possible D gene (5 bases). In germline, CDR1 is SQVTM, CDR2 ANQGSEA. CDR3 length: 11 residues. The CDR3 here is CGVGQGEGHTF. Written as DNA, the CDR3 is TGCGGCGTTGGCCAAGGGGAGGGCCACACCTTC. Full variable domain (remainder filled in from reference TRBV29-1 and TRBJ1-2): SAVISQKPSRDICQRGTSLTIQCQVDSQVTMMFWYRQQPGQSLTLIATANQGSEATYESGFVIDKFPISRPNLTFSTLTVSNMSPEDSSIYLCGVGQGEGHTFGSGTRLTVV.

DNA of the CDR3: TGTGCCAGCAGTTTGACTAGCAGGAGCTCCTACAATGAGCAGTTCTTC. Protein: CASSLTSRSSYNEQFF. The chain has TRBV28 and TRBJ2-1; TRBD2 matches 7 bases. This CDR3 spans 16 amino acids. Germline CDR1 and CDR2: MDHEN and SYDVKM. The trim removed 3 bases at V and 0 bases at J, leaving 5 bases unmatched.